A selection of T cell receptor beta chains follows, all from one sample in a study of shared clonotypes between healthy human individuals. Clones were sequenced by immunoSEQ multiplex PCR, and TCRdb holds only the in-frame ones, with some missing. The sample yields some 1.5 million clones, over 95% seen once. Sequencing used naive CD4+ T cells sorted from blood. These receptors were taken from a man aged 25-45 years in good health. CDR3s include the opening cysteine and the closing phenylalanine or tryptophan. The D gene is left open where the match is weak.

D gene,V gene,J gene,CDR3 protein,CDR3 DNA
TRBD1,TRBV5-5,TRBJ1-4,CASSLAGGTANEKLFF,TGTGCCAGCAGCTTGGCAGGGGGAACGGCTAATGAAAAACTGTTTTTT
.,TRBV6-6,TRBJ1-1,CASSLGGDEAFF,TGTGCCAGCAGTTTGGGTGGCGACGAAGCTTTCTTT
TRBD1,TRBV27,TRBJ2-3,CASSRDRGTDTQYF,TGTGCCAGCAGCCGGGACAGGGGCACAGATACGCAGTATTTT
TRBD2,TRBV7-2,TRBJ2-2,CASSLMAGEAGELFF,TGTGCCAGCAGCTTAATGGCGGGAGAGGCCGGGGAGCTGTTTTTT
.,TRBV15,TRBJ1-5,CATSRDSNSNQPQHF,TGTGCCACCAGCAGGGACAGTAATAGCAATCAGCCCCAGCATTTT
.,TRBV25-1,TRBJ2-1,CASSRNEQFF,TGTGCCAGCAGTCGGAATGAGCAGTTCTTC
TRBD2,TRBV14,TRBJ2-3,CASSRTSGLRGTDTQYF,TGTGCCAGCAGCCGGACTAGCGGGCTAAGAGGTACAGATACGCAGTATTTT
.,TRBV14,TRBJ2-3,CASSRDFGGTDTQYF,TGTGCCAGCAGCCGGGACTTCGGAGGCACAGATACGCAGTATTTT
TRBD2,TRBV18,TRBJ2-1,CASSVYQAGVYNEQFF,TGTGCCAGCTCAGTTTACCAAGCGGGAGTTTACAATGAGCAGTTCTTC
.,TRBV6-1,TRBJ2-7,CASRDVSYEQYF,TGTGCCAGTCGGGACGTCTCCTACGAGCAGTACTTC
.,TRBV6-1,TRBJ1-5,CASSEQDSNQPQHF,TGTGCCAGCAGTGAACAGGATAGCAATCAGCCCCAGCATTTT
.,TRBV19,TRBJ1-1,CASIQSQEAFF,TGTGCCAGTATCCAATCACAGGAAGCTTTCTTT
TRBD1,TRBV18,TRBJ2-1,CASSPLRTGDSYNEQFF,TGTGCCAGCTCACCACTAAGGACAGGGGATTCCTACAATGAGCAGTTCTTC
.,TRBV5-1,TRBJ2-3,CASSGSDTQYF,TGCGCCAGCAGCGGGAGCGATACGCAGTATTTT
.,TRBV14,TRBJ2-7,CASSQDRGPYEQYF,TGTGCCAGCAGCCAAGACCGGGGGCCCTACGAGCAGTACTTC
.,TRBV25-1,TRBJ2-1,CASSEPAQRVQFF,TGTGCCAGCAGTGAACCCGCCCAACGCGTTCAGTTCTTC
TRBD2,TRBV15,TRBJ2-1,CATSRDVSSGADEQFF,TGTGCCACCAGCAGAGATGTCTCTAGCGGGGCGGATGAGCAGTTCTTC
TRBD2,TRBV7-2,TRBJ2-7,CASSAISGTTLGEQYF,TGTGCCAGCAGCGCCATCTCCGGGACTACTTTAGGCGAGCAGTACTTC
.,TRBV19,TRBJ1-1,CASSPGGENTEAFF,TGTGCCAGTAGCCCGGGGGGAGAGAACACTGAAGCTTTCTTT
.,TRBV13,TRBJ2-1,CASSLVVVIPVAKGSARNEQFF,TGTGCCAGCAGCTTAGTAGTAGTAATCCCGGTGGCCAAGGGATCGGCAAGGAATGAGCAGTTCTTC
TRBD2,TRBV7-2,TRBJ2-2,CASSKPSGLDTGELFF,TGTGCCAGCAGCAAACCTAGCGGGCTTGACACCGGGGAGCTGTTTTTT
TRBD1,TRBV14,TRBJ1-1,CASSPKAGGTAEAFF,TGTGCCAGCAGCCCAAAAGCAGGGGGGACGGCTGAAGCTTTCTTT
.,TRBV27,TRBJ2-3,CASSRGPTDTQYF,TGTGCCAGCAGCCGGGGGCCCACAGATACGCAGTATTTT
.,TRBV6-5,TRBJ1-1,CASSEIAEAFF,TGTGCCAGCAGTGAAATCGCTGAAGCTTTCTTT
TRBD2,TRBV4-1,TRBJ2-1,CASSPGLAGVNEQFF,TGCGCCAGCAGCCCCGGACTAGCGGGAGTAAATGAGCAGTTCTTC